This T cell receptor (beta chain) was found in a study of metastatic and nonmetastatic thyroid tumors. Study summary: Across peripheral blood and tumor or nodule tissue samples taken from malignant and benign thyroid patients, the repertoires were compared with one another.

Source study methods: The distant-metastasis classifier for papillary thyroid cancer was built from CDR3 differences across clinicopathological groups. TCRdb re-called clones from the PCR reads using MiXCR. What appears here as the V and J calls and clone size reflects TCRdb's work, not the paper's. The repertoire has about 40,000 clones, approximately 20% of them found once; the top ten carry approximately 15%. The CDR3 runs to 14 residues. Germline V lookup: CDR1 MNHEY, CDR2 SMNVEV (reference sequence). Trimming took 4 bases from V and 6 from J, leaving 15 bases between them. This clone appeared a few times. What it recognizes is unknown. Within the sample, other DNA sequences also encode this same CDR3. Study findings and constraints: Significantly higher TCR beta diversity was reportedly seen in malignant thyroid tumors than benign nodules, in blood and tumor.

Patients had received no treatment of any kind before thyroid surgery. The sequencing sample was made of tumor tissue. This sequence originates from a female donor with papillary thyroid cancer or a benign thyroid nodule (not recorded which). Some clones in this sample may be carry-over from other donors' samples. The chain couples TRBV27 to TRBJ1-1; no definite D call. CDR3 loop: CASSSLQRRAEAFF. CDR3 in DNA: TGTGCCAGCAGTTCTCTTCAAAGGAGAGCTGAAGCTTTCTTT.